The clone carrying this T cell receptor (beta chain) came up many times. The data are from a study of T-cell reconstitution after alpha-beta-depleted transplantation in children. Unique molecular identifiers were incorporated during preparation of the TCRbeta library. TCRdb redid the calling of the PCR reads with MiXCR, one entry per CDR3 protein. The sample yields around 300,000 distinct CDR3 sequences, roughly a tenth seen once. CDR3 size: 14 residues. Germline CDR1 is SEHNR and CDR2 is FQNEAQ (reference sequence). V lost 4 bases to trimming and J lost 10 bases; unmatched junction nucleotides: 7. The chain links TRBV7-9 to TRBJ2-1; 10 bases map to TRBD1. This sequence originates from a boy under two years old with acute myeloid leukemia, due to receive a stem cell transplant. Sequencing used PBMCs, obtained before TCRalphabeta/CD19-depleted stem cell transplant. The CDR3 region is CASSSPGQGREQFF. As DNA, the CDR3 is TGTGCCAGCAGCTCTCCGGGACAGGGGCGCGAGCAGTTCTTC.